The 10 T cell receptor beta chains given below trace back to one sample, sequenced in a study of PD-1 blockade in classical Hodgkin lymphoma. Clones were read by immunoSEQ multiplex PCR, and TCRdb kept only the in-frame ones, dropping some. The data show over 2,500 clones, roughly four fifths seen once. The time point was: cycle 4 day 1 (C4D1), after less than seven weeks of nivolumab. There was relapse after autologous stem cell transplantation in every patient, and there was variation in brentuximab vedotin exposure. Negative selection with magnets was how CD8+ T cells were isolated from the thawed PBMCs. Sequenced material: CD8+ T cells from blood, taken before the fourth cycle of nivolumab. Source of these receptors: a human donor with classical Hodgkin lymphoma.

The chain combines TRBV2 with TRBJ2-7, with 8 bases identical to TRBD1. The CDR3 spans 15 residues. CDR1 and CDR2 (germline): SNHLY, FYNNEI. V lost 8 bases, J lost 5 bases, and 14 bases stayed unmatched. The CDR3 DNA follows: TGTGCCAGCGGTTACAGGACAGGGAAGTTCCACGAGCAGTACTTC. Protein: CASGYRTGKFHEQYF.

This sequence joins TRBV27 and TRBJ2-6, with D possibly TRBD1 on 6 matching bases. CDR1 and CDR2 (germline): MNHEY, SMNVEV (reference sequence). V was clipped by 5 bases and J by 1 base, with 12 bases between them. This CDR3 spans 16 amino acids. The CDR3 coding sequence is TGTGCCAGCAGTCCCGATACAGGGTCTGGGGCCAACGTCCTGACTTTC. Protein product: CASSPDTGSGANVLTF.

The rearrangement uses TRBV7-2 and TRBJ2-3; D perhaps matches TRBD2 (5 bases). The germline V gene encodes CDR1 SGHTA and CDR2 FQGNSA. The CDR3 runs to 15 residues. V dropped 1 base and J dropped 3 bases, with 11 bases sitting between them. The CDR3 here is CASSLDGVGTDTQYF. CDR3 nucleotide sequence: TGTGCCAGCAGCTTAGACGGGGTTGGTACAGATACGCAGTATTTT.

The chain joins TRBV19 to TRBJ2-7; TRBD1 matches 9 bases. The trim removed 6 bases at V and 3 bases at J, leaving 3 bases unmatched. CDR3 length: 13 amino acids. CDR1 and CDR2 from the germline V gene are LNHDA and SQIVND (reference sequence). CDR3 residues: CASSAGQGYEQYF. Written as DNA, the CDR3 is TGTGCCAGTAGCGCGGGACAGGGCTACGAGCAGTACTTC.

This rearrangement joins TRBV13 to TRBJ2-7; TRBD2 is a possible D gene (6 bases). Germline V gene sequence: CDR1 PRHDT, CDR2 FYEKMQ (reference sequence). The CDR3 runs to 16 residues. V lost 5 bases to trimming and J lost 5 bases, with 22 bases between them. For the CDR3, the DNA is TGTGCCAGCAGCCGAAGCGGGCTATGGTGGGTCCACGAGCAGTACTTC. This encodes CASSRSGLWWVHEQYF.

The rearrangement joins TRBV29-1 to TRBJ2-7; tentative D call: TRBD1 (5 bases). CDR1 is SQVTM and CDR2 is ANQGSEA in the germline V gene. The CDR3 has 14 amino acids. Trimming shortened V by 1 base and J by 0 bases, and 10 bases separated the two germline ends. The CDR3 loop is CSVEGGLSSYEQYF. CDR3 sequence (DNA): TGCAGCGTTGAAGGGGGCCTTTCCTCCTACGAGCAGTACTTC.

The chain employs TRBV29-1 and TRBJ2-1; D is perhaps TRBD1 (6 bases). Germline CDR1 SQVTM, CDR2 ANQGSEA. CDR3 size: 12 residues. V gave up 4 bases and J gave up 8 bases, with 12 bases separating them. CDR3 DNA: TGCAGCGTTGCGGTACAGGGACATGAGCAGTTCTTC. Its protein is CSVAVQGHEQFF.

This chain connects TRBV4-2 to TRBJ2-7; TRBD2 aligns across 7 bases. Germline-derived CDR1 and CDR2 are LGHNA and YNFKEQ. The CDR3 totals 16 residues. The V and J ends lost 0 bases and 0 bases, in that order; junction bases with no gene match: 5. CDR3 in amino acids: CASSQDQTSPSYEQYF. The DNA for the CDR3 is TGTGCCAGCAGCCAAGATCAGACTAGCCCCTCCTACGAGCAGTACTTC.

This clone was found a few times. The chain combines TRBV19 with TRBJ1-5, with 7 bases identical to TRBD1. The CDR3 is made up of 16 amino acids. V was pared by 1 base and J by 3 bases, with 6 bases of the junction left unmatched. The germline CDR1 and CDR2 sequences are LNHDA and SQIVND (reference sequence). The DNA of the CDR3 is TGTGCCAGTAGTATAGCCGTGGGACAGCTCAATCAGCCCCAGCATTTT. Protein: CASSIAVGQLNQPQHF.

This chain joins TRBV28 and TRBJ2-7, with 7 bases lining up with TRBD1. The CDR3 runs to 14 residues. CDR1 and CDR2 (germline): MDHEN, SYDVKM. J was trimmed by 2 bases and V by 6 bases; bases with no gene match: 7. The DNA for the CDR3 is TGTGCCAGCAGGGGCTTAACAGGGGCCTACGAGCAGTACTTC. Its translation is CASRGLTGAYEQYF.